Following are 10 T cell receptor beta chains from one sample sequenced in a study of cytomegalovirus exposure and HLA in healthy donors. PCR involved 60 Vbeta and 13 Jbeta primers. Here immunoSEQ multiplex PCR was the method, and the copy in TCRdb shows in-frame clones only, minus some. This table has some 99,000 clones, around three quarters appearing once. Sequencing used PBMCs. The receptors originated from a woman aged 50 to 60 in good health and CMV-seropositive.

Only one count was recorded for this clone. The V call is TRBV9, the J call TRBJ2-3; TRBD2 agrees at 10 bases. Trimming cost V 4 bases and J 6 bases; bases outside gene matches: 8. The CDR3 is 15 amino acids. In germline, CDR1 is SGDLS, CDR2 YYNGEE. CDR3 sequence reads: CASSTGLAVEDTQYF. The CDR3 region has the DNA TGTGCCAGCAGCACCGGACTAGCGGTTGAGGATACGCAGTATTTT.

CDR3 amino acids: CASSEFNYGYTF. The CDR3 DNA sequence: TGTGCCAGCAGCGAGTTCAACTATGGCTACACCTTC. The rearrangement links TRBV7-9 to TRBJ1-2; no clear D. Trimming removed 5 bases from V and 2 bases from J, with 6 bases in between. CDR1 SEHNR and CDR2 FQNEAQ come from the germline V gene (reference sequence). The length of the CDR3 is 12 residues.

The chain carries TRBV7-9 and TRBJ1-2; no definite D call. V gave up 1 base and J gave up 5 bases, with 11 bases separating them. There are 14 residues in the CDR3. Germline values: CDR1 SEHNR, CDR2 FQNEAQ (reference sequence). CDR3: CASSLDGTIYGYTF. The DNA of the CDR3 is TGTGCCAGCAGCTTAGATGGAACTATTTATGGCTACACCTTC.

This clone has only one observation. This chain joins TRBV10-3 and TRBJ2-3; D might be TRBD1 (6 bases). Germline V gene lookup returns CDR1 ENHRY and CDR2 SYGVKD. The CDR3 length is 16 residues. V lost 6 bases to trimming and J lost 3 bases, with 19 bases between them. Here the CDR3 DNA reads TGTGCCATCAGGGCGAGGGGGAATGGGGAAACAGATACGCAGTATTTT. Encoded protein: CAIRARGNGETDTQYF.

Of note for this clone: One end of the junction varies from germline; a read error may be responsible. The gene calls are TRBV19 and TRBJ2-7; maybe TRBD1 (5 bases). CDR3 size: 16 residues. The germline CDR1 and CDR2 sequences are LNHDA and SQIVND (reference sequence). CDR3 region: CASTIGGRASSYEQYF. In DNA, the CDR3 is TGTGCCAGTACTATAGGCGGCAGGGCCAGCTCCTACGAGCAGTACTTC.

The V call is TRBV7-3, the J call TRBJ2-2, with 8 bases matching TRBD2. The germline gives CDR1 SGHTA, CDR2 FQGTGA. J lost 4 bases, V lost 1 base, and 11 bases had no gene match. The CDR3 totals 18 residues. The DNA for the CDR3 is TGTGCCAGCAGCTTAAGGGCGCGGTCGGGAGGGAGCACCGGGGAGCTGTTTTTT. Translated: CASSLRARSGGSTGELFF.

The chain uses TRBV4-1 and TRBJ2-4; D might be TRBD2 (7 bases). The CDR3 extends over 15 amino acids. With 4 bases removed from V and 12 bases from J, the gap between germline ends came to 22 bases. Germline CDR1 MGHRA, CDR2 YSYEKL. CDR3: CASSPPGGPQGSQYF. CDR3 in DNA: TGCGCCAGCAGCCCTCCCGGGGGGCCCCAGGGGAGTCAGTACTTC.

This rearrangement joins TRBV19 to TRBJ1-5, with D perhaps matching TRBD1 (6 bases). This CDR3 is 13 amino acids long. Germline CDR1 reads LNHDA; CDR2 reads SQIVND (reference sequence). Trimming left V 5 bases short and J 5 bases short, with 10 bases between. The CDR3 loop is CASSEQGDQPQHF. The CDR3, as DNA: TGTGCCAGTAGTGAACAGGGAGATCAGCCCCAGCATTTT. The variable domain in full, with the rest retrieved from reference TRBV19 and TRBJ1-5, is DGGITQSPKYLFRKEGQNVTLSCEQNLNHDAMYWYRQDPGQGLRLIYYSQIVNDFQKGDIAEGYSVSREKKESFPLTVTSAQKNPTAFYLCASSEQGDQPQHFGDGTRLSIL.

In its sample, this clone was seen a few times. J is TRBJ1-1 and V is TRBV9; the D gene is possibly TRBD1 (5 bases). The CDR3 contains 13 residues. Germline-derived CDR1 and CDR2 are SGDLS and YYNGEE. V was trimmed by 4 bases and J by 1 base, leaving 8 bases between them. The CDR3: CASSRTQNTEAFF. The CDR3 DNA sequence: TGTGCCAGCAGCCGGACACAGAACACTGAAGCTTTCTTT.

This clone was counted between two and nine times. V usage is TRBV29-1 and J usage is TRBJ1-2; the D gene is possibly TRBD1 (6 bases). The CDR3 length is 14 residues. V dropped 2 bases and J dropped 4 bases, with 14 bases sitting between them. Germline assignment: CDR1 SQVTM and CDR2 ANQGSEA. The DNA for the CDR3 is TGCAGCGTTGAAAACGGACAGAACAGCTATGGCTACACCTTC. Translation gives CSVENGQNSYGYTF.